This TCR beta chain was sequenced in a study of blood T cell repertoires in COVID-19. Looking at the study overall: Sites across the United States, Italy and Spain contributed samples from acute and convalescent COVID-19. Sample material is recorded as cDNA or gDNA derived from T cells, B-cell-depleted T cells, or PBMCs.

As processed by the authors: Using reference gene primer amplification, nucleated cell counts were estimated. Generated by immunoSEQ multiplex PCR, the TCRdb table keeps only in-frame clones and is missing some. V, J and clone size are taken as reported in that table, and D and trimming were inferred from the DNA itself. The repertoire holds under 75,000 clones, with 83% as singletons. This CDR3 has 13 amino acids. Germline-derived CDR1 and CDR2 are LGHDT and YNNKEL (reference sequence). V was pared by 0 bases and J by 11 bases, with 13 bases between. The material sequenced was peripheral blood. The chain carries TRBV3-1 (or the pseudogene TRBV3-2) and TRBJ1-1; tentative D call: TRBD1 (5 bases). This clonotype was sampled from a human donor in a cohort sampled during active COVID-19. The CDR3 nucleotides are TGTGCCAGCAGCCAAGATTGGGGCCGTGTTGCTTTCTTT. It codes for CASSQDWGRVAFF.